A selection of T cell receptor beta chains follows, all from one sample in a study of blood T cell repertoires in COVID-19. The protocol was immunoSEQ multiplex PCR, while the TCRdb copy is restricted to in-frame clones and leaves out a portion. The data contain a few hundred thousand clones, more than 70% of them singletons. The sample consisted of PBMCs or T cells enriched from blood (not recorded which). These receptors originate from a woman aged 40 to 50 with acute COVID-19. Both conserved end residues are part of each CDR3. The D gene is left open where the match is weak. The size entry is marked missing in some rows and otherwise reads once, few, many or a size class.

D gene,J gene,V gene,clone size,CDR3 protein,CDR3 DNA
TRBD2,TRBJ2-3,TRBV7-3,-,CASSLGGRYGADTQYF,TGTGCCAGCAGCTTAGGCGGGAGGTACGGGGCAGATACGCAGTATTTT
-,TRBJ1-1,TRBV7-9,-,CASSLIGFEAFF,TGTGCCAGCAGCTTAATCGGGTTCGAAGCTTTCTTT
-,TRBJ1-4,TRBV19,-,CATKHPGRRSEKLFF,TGTGCCACCAAACATCCAGGGAGGCGAAGTGAAAAACTGTTTTTT
TRBD1,TRBJ2-7,TRBV20-1,-,CSASKSGTGISEQYF,TGCAGTGCTAGTAAGTCCGGGACAGGGATCAGCGAGCAGTACTTC
TRBD1,TRBJ2-1,TRBV5-8,-,CASSLGGTAYNEQFF,TGTGCCAGCAGCTTGGGGGGGACAGCCTACAATGAGCAGTTCTTC
-,TRBJ2-7,TRBV5-5,-,CASYRANEQYF,TGTGCCAGCTACAGGGCTAACGAGCAGTACTTC
-,TRBJ2-7,TRBV15,-,CATSRVRAEQYF,TGTGCCACCAGCAGAGTTAGAGCCGAGCAGTACTTC
TRBD1,TRBJ1-5,TRBV18,-,CASSPGTGGLNQPQHF,TGTGCCAGCTCACCCGGGACAGGGGGCCTTAATCAGCCCCAGCATTTT
-,TRBJ1-1,TRBV19,-,CASSNVGHPFAQNTEAFF,TGTGCCAGTAGTAACGTGGGACATCCCTTCGCACAGAACACTGAAGCTTTCTTT
TRBD1,TRBJ1-4,TRBV7-8,few,CASRYRGPGEKLFF,TGTGCCAGCAGATACAGGGGGCCTGGTGAAAAACTGTTTTTT
-,TRBJ2-7,TRBV5-1,-,CASSLLQGGYEQYF,TGCGCCAGCAGCTTGTTACAGGGTGGATACGAGCAGTACTTC
TRBD2,TRBJ2-2,TRBV3-1/TRBV3-2,-,CASSQEEGLAGSGGELFF,TGTGCCAGCAGCCAAGAGGAAGGACTAGCGGGATCTGGCGGGGAGCTGTTTTTT
-,TRBJ1-6,TRBV5-8,-,CASSSTGYNSPLHF,TGTGCCAGCAGCTCAACAGGATATAATTCACCCCTCCACTTT
TRBD2,TRBJ2-1,TRBV5-1,-,CASSRDYYNEQFF,TGCGCCAGCAGCCGGGACTATTACAATGAGCAGTTCTTC
-,TRBJ1-5,TRBV7-9,few,CASSLVRGGSNNQPQHF,TGTGCCAGCAGCTTAGTGAGGGGAGGCAGCAACAATCAGCCCCAGCATTTT
-,TRBJ1-2,TRBV9,-,CASGAANYGYTF,TGTGCCAGCGGGGCGGCTAACTATGGCTACACCTTC
TRBD2,TRBJ2-7,TRBV7-9,-,CASSLGSGGTYEQYF,TGTGCCAGCAGCTTAGGTAGCGGGGGGACCTACGAGCAGTACTTC
TRBD2,TRBJ2-3,TRBV3-1/TRBV3-2,-,CASSHWSSSGSSTDTQYF,TGTGCCAGCAGCCATTGGAGCTCAAGCGGGAGCAGCACAGATACGCAGTATTTT
TRBD1,TRBJ1-4,TRBV10-1,-,CASSSGTGSEKLFF,TGCGCCAGCAGTTCCGGGACAGGGTCCGAAAAACTGTTTTTT
-,TRBJ2-6,TRBV6-1,-,CASSEGRGHGANVLTF,TGTGCCAGCAGTGAGGGGCGGGGGCATGGGGCCAACGTCCTGACTTTC
-,TRBJ1-4,TRBV7-2,-,CASSLAMVAANEKLFF,TGTGCCAGCAGCTTAGCTATGGTGGCGGCTAATGAAAAACTGTTTTTT
-,TRBJ2-1,TRBV19,once,CAKTRVPDEQFF,TGTGCCAAGACCAGGGTTCCGGATGAGCAGTTCTTC
TRBD2,TRBJ2-3,TRBV28,-,CASSSPGVAGDTDTQYF,TGTGCCAGCAGTTCACCCGGGGTAGCGGGGGACACAGATACGCAGTATTTT
-,TRBJ1-5,TRBV19,-,CASSISIIPEAGRGQPQHF,TGTGCCAGTAGTATCAGTATCATCCCAGAGGCAGGGAGGGGTCAGCCCCAGCATTTT
TRBD1,TRBJ1-2,TRBV11-2,-,CASSSRDRGHYGYTF,TGTGCCAGCAGCTCAAGGGACAGGGGACACTATGGCTACACCTTC
-,TRBJ1-1,TRBV13,-,CASSFQGRDTEAFF,TGTGCCAGCAGCTTCCAGGGTCGGGACACTGAAGCTTTCTTT
-,TRBJ2-1,TRBV27,few,CASRRGSSYNEQFF,TGTGCCAGCAGAAGAGGGAGCTCCTACAATGAGCAGTTCTTC
-,TRBJ2-5,TRBV2,-,CASSVLPGGWETQYF,TGTGCCAGCAGTGTCTTGCCAGGGGGGTGGGAGACCCAGTACTTC
TRBD2,TRBJ2-3,TRBV19,few,CASRGTGGPDTQYF,TGTGCCAGTAGAGGAACGGGGGGACCAGATACGCAGTATTTT
TRBD1,TRBJ1-1,TRBV7-6,-,CASSTQGPHAGTEAFF,TGTGCCAGCAGCACACAGGGGCCCCACGCAGGGACTGAAGCTTTCTTT
-,TRBJ2-6,TRBV18,-,CASSPPASSGANVLTF,TGTGCCAGCTCACCCCCGGCTAGCTCTGGGGCCAACGTCCTGACTTTC
TRBD1,TRBJ1-3,TRBV2,-,CASSGQGRNTIYF,TGTGCCAGCAGTGGACAGGGAAGAAACACCATATATTTT
TRBD2,TRBJ2-3,TRBV30,-,CAWSVRLAGAGDTQYF,TGTGCCTGGAGTGTACGACTAGCGGGGGCGGGAGATACGCAGTATTTT
-,TRBJ1-2,TRBV2,-,CASIGEKYSYGYTF,TGTGCCAGCATTGGGGAGAAGTATTCCTATGGCTACACCTTC
TRBD1,TRBJ1-1,TRBV10-3,-,CATKIGQGLNTEAFF,TGTGCCACAAAAATCGGACAGGGCCTGAACACTGAAGCTTTCTTT
-,TRBJ1-2,TRBV5-1,-,CASSLVGQDPDGYTF,TGCGCCAGCAGCTTGGTGGGGCAGGATCCGGATGGCTACACCTTC
TRBD1,TRBJ2-6,TRBV6-6,-,CASNHRGAGANVLTF,TGTGCCAGCAACCACAGGGGGGCTGGGGCCAACGTCCTGACTTTC
TRBD1,TRBJ2-1,TRBV10-3,-,CAISETGTAYNEQFF,TGTGCCATCAGTGAAACTGGGACAGCCTACAATGAGCAGTTCTTC
-,TRBJ1-4,TRBV5-1,once,CASSLEGFTNEKLFF,TGCGCCAGCAGCTTGGAGGGGTTCACTAATGAAAAACTGTTTTTT
TRBD1,TRBJ2-7,TRBV7-9,-,CASSSSSAGGATYEQYF,TGTGCCAGCAGCTCTTCGTCAGCAGGGGGCGCAACCTACGAGCAGTACTTC
TRBD2,TRBJ2-1,TRBV4-1,-,CASSLGTSGSYNEQFF,TGCGCCAGCAGCCTCGGGACTAGCGGCTCCTACAATGAGCAGTTCTTC
-,TRBJ1-3,TRBV28,-,CASSSTGTGNTIYF,TGTGCCAGCAGTTCAACAGGGACTGGAAACACCATATATTTT
TRBD1,TRBJ1-1,TRBV5-5,few,CASSRQGAGNTEAFF,TGTGCCAGCAGCCGACAGGGGGCGGGGAACACTGAAGCTTTCTTT
-,TRBJ2-5,TRBV5-1,-,CASSLEGVGQETQYF,TGCGCCAGCAGCTTGGAAGGGGTCGGGCAAGAGACCCAGTACTTC
TRBD1,TRBJ1-5,TRBV6-5,-,CASSYSTGGDQPQHF,TGTGCCAGCAGTTACTCAACAGGGGGAGACCAGCCCCAGCATTTT
TRBD1,TRBJ1-1,TRBV7-9,-,CASSSRDRALNTEAFF,TGTGCCAGCAGCTCCCGGGACAGGGCCTTGAACACTGAAGCTTTCTTT
-,TRBJ1-1,TRBV27,-,CASSLEQGMNTEAFF,TGTGCCAGCAGTTTAGAGCAGGGGATGAACACTGAAGCTTTCTTT
TRBD2,TRBJ2-5,TRBV7-2,-,CASSPTATSGQETQYF,TGTGCCAGCAGCCCTACCGCGACTAGCGGACAAGAGACCCAGTACTTC
TRBD1,TRBJ2-2,TRBV27,-,CASSLYRGTGELFF,TGTGCCAGCAGTTTATACAGGGGCACCGGGGAGCTGTTTTTT
TRBD1,TRBJ1-1,TRBV28,-,CASSLSGRGRLSEAFF,TGTGCCAGCAGTTTATCTGGCAGGGGGCGTTTATCTGAAGCTTTCTTT
-,TRBJ2-3,TRBV7-9,-,CASSLEGADTQYF,TGTGCCAGCAGCTTAGAGGGAGCGGATACGCAGTATTTT
-,TRBJ1-3,TRBV7-9,-,CAGGGGNTIYF,TGTGCCGGAGGCGGGGGAAACACCATATATTTT
TRBD2,TRBJ2-7,TRBV27,-,CASSLLAGGSYEQYF,TGTGCCAGCAGTTTGCTAGCGGGAGGGTCTTACGAGCAGTACTTC
-,TRBJ1-1,TRBV6-5,once,CATYDSSMNTEAFF,TGTGCCACCTATGACAGCTCCATGAACACTGAAGCTTTCTTT
-,TRBJ2-2,TRBV30,-,CAWNKEGGRDTGELFF,TGTGCCTGGAACAAGGAAGGGGGTCGGGACACCGGGGAGCTGTTTTTT